This TCR beta chain comes out of a study of T-cell memory formation after mild COVID-19. From 5'RACE with constant-segment primers came TCR alpha and TCR beta cDNA libraries that carried sample barcodes and UMIs. TCRdb reanalysed the 5' RACE reads using MiXCR and keeps one entry per CDR3 protein. The table includes roughly 510,000 distinct CDR3 sequences, roughly 17% detected once. Whole-study results and caveats: Whether day 37 second-wave clones are SARS-CoV-2-specific was not confirmed. CD8+ contracting clones occupied EMRA, while CD4+ ones occupied mainly CM and EM. Cross-reactive memory apparently joined, as some responding clones appeared in pre-infection memory.

V dropped 0 bases and J dropped 5 bases, with 14 bases sitting between them. Germline V gene sequence: CDR1 LNHNV, CDR2 YYDKDF (reference sequence). This CDR3 has 16 amino acids. With regard to this clonotype: Its specificity is not known.

The sequenced sample was PBMCs or a T cell subset sorted from them (not recorded which). This sequence was found in an adult woman who had mild COVID-19 (a few samples of this study predate the infection). Cell type and time point are not known. This chain uses TRBV15 with TRBJ2-1; tentatively, D is TRBD2 (5 bases). CDR3 protein: CATSREGRLRDNEQFF. The CDR3 region has the DNA TGTGCCACCAGCAGAGAGGGGAGACTACGGGACAATGAGCAGTTCTTC.